This is a list of T cell receptor beta chains from one sample in a study of cytomegalovirus exposure and HLA in healthy donors. The repertoire was sequenced with immunoSEQ multiplex PCR; TCRdb's copy has only in-frame clones and lacks some. The sample carries about 160,000 clones, roughly 77% recorded once. Sequencing input: PBMCs. These receptors all stem from a middle-aged woman in good health and CMV-seropositive. The CDR3 runs from the conserved cysteine through the conserved F or W. The order of the fields is CDR3 protein, CDR3 DNA, V gene, CDR3 length, D gene, J gene, clone size. The D gene is left open where the match is weak. Clone size appears in some rows only: once, few, many, or a class for an expanded clone.

CATSRGKGLAADTQYF | TGTGCCACCAGCAGAGGAAAGGGACTAGCGGCAGATACGCAGTATTTT | TRBV15 | 16 | TRBD2 | TRBJ2-3 | NA
CASSPSRAGNTEAFF | TGTGCCAGCAGTCCGTCAAGGGCGGGGAACACTGAAGCTTTCTTT | TRBV6-1 | 15 | NA | TRBJ1-1 | NA
CASSSVWSSSGNTIYF | TGTGCCAGCAGCTCGGTGTGGTCTAGCTCTGGAAACACCATATATTTT | TRBV7-9 | 16 | NA | TRBJ1-3 | NA
CAWSARQAGATEAFF | TGTGCCTGGAGTGCCCGGCAGGCAGGGGCCACTGAAGCTTTCTTT | TRBV30 | 15 | NA | TRBJ1-1 | NA
CASSRDRGYEQYF | TGTGCCAGCAGCAGGGACAGGGGCTACGAGCAGTACTTC | TRBV6-5 | 13 | TRBD1 | TRBJ2-7 | once
CAISESMFRSEAFF | TGTGCCATCAGTGAGTCGATGTTCAGATCTGAAGCTTTCTTT | TRBV10-3 | 14 | NA | TRBJ1-1 | NA
CASSFSGTGGSEQYF | TGTGCCAGCAGCTTTTCCGGGACAGGGGGTAGCGAGCAGTACTTC | TRBV7-6 | 15 | TRBD1 | TRBJ2-7 | once
CASSFLRQGAGGTDTQYF | TGTGCCAGCAGCTTTCTTCGACAGGGGGCTGGAGGCACAGATACGCAGTATTTT | TRBV7-9 | 18 | TRBD1 | TRBJ2-3 | few
CASRSTGGNEKLFF | TGTGCCAGCCGATCTACAGGGGGGAATGAAAAACTGTTTTTT | TRBV5-6 | 14 | TRBD1 | TRBJ1-4 | NA
CASSLGTILGNTIYF | TGTGCCAGCAGCCTCGGGACAATCCTTGGAAACACCATATATTTT | TRBV7-2 | 15 | NA | TRBJ1-3 | NA
CASSYAVNQPQHF | TGCGCCAGCAGCTATGCGGTTAATCAGCCCCAGCATTTT | TRBV4-1 | 13 | NA | TRBJ1-5 | NA
CASTPGGPSYGYTF | TGTGCCAGCACCCCTGGGGGCCCCAGCTATGGCTACACCTTC | TRBV6-1 | 14 | NA | TRBJ1-2 | NA
CASSPRDRVGTEAFF | TGTGCCAGCTCACCCCGGGACAGGGTAGGAACTGAAGCTTTCTTT | TRBV18 | 15 | TRBD1 | TRBJ1-1 | NA
CAWEGAVVGNTEAFF | TGTGCCTGGGAAGGTGCGGTGGTTGGTAACACTGAAGCTTTCTTT | TRBV30 | 15 | NA | TRBJ1-1 | NA
CASSSGTGTYEQYF | NA | TRBV9 | 14 | NA | TRBJ2-7 | NA
CASSLVAGGLWGQYF | TGTGCCAGCAGCTTAGTTGCGGGGGGGCTCTGGGGGCAGTATTTT | TRBV7-2 | 15 | TRBD2 | TRBJ2-3 | NA
CASSRGQFLDSLGADEQYF | TGTGCCAGCAGCAGGGGACAGTTTTTGGACTCCCTCGGGGCCGACGAGCAGTACTTC | TRBV5-8 | 19 | TRBD1 | TRBJ2-7 | NA
CASSQAITGTGEKLFF | TGCGCCAGCAGCCAAGCAATTACAGGGACAGGGGAAAAACTGTTTTTT | TRBV4-3 | 16 | TRBD1 | TRBJ1-4 | few
CAWSDRKQTGNTEAFF | TGTGCCTGGAGTGACCGGAAACAGACAGGGAACACTGAAGCTTTCTTT | TRBV30 | 16 | NA | TRBJ1-1 | NA
CASSPRRGMSTDTQYF | TGTGCCAGCAGCCCCCGGAGGGGCATGAGCACAGATACGCAGTATTTT | TRBV11-3 | 16 | NA | TRBJ2-3 | NA
CSVDRGNTGELFF | TGCAGCGTTGACAGGGGCAACACCGGGGAGCTGTTTTTT | TRBV29-1 | 13 | NA | TRBJ2-2 | NA
CASSGDRVGDGYTF | TGTGCCAGCAGTGGGGACAGGGTCGGGGATGGCTACACCTTC | TRBV2 | 14 | TRBD1 | TRBJ1-2 | NA
CASSSTLQGAHEKLFF | TGTGCCAGCAGTTCGACCCTACAGGGGGCGCATGAAAAACTGTTTTTT | TRBV28 | 16 | TRBD1 | TRBJ1-4 | NA
CASSQQGPDTEAFF | TGTGCCAGCAGCCAACAGGGGCCCGACACTGAAGCTTTCTTT | TRBV9 | 14 | TRBD1 | TRBJ1-1 | NA
CASSWGPSIIEAFF | TGTGCCAGCAGTTGGGGCCCGTCTATCATTGAAGCTTTCTTT | TRBV6-5 | 14 | NA | TRBJ1-1 | NA
CASSPRLAGDTQYF | TGCGCCAGCAGCCCCCGACTAGCGGGAGATACGCAGTATTTT | TRBV4-3 | 14 | TRBD2 | TRBJ2-3 | NA
CASSQQGARETQYF | TGTGCCAGCAGTCAACAGGGGGCGCGCGAGACCCAGTACTTC | TRBV6-6 | 14 | TRBD1 | TRBJ2-5 | NA
CASSPSGQSEVSGELFF | TGCGCCAGCAGTCCCTCAGGACAGTCTGAGGTCTCCGGGGAGCTGTTTTTT | TRBV5-1 | 17 | NA | TRBJ2-2 | once
CAWSVQGDGYTF | TGTGCCTGGAGTGTACAGGGAGATGGCTACACCTTC | TRBV30 | 12 | NA | TRBJ1-2 | NA
CATSRDLSAGDDTEAFF | TGTGCCACCAGCAGAGATCTCTCGGCAGGGGACGACACTGAAGCTTTCTTT | TRBV15 | 17 | NA | TRBJ1-1 | NA
CASSAWTGGGYTF | TGTGCCAGTAGTGCTTGGACAGGCGGTGGCTACACCTTC | TRBV19 | 13 | TRBD1 | TRBJ1-2 | NA